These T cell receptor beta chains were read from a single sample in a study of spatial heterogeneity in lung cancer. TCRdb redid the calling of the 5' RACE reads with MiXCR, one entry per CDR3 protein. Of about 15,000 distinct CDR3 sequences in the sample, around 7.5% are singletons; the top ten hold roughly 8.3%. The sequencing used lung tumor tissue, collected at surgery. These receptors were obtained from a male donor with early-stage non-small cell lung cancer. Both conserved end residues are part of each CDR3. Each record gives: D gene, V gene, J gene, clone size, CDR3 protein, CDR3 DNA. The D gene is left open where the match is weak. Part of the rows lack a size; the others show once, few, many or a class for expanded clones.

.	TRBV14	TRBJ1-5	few	CASSPRALVGNQPQHF	TGTGCCAGCTCCCCTCGGGCACTTGTGGGGAACCAGCCCCAGCATTTT
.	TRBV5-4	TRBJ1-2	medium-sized	CASSFDGSYGYTF	TGTGCCAGCAGCTTCGACGGATCCTATGGCTACACCTTC
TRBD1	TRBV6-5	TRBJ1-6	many	CASSYSRQGGSPLHF	TGTGCCAGCAGTTACTCGAGACAGGGTGGCTCACCCCTCCACTTT
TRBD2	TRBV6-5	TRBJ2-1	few	CASSYSGLAGAVSYNEQFF	TGTGCCAGCAGTTACTCTGGCCTAGCGGGGGCCGTCTCCTACAATGAGCAGTTCTTC
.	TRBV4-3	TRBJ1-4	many	CASSRGTPRLGEKLFF	TGCGCCAGCAGCCGAGGGACTCCTCGGTTGGGTGAAAAACTGTTTTTT
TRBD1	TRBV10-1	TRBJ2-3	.	CASSRDRGADTQYF	TGCGCCAGCTCGCGGGACAGGGGCGCAGATACGCAGTATTTT
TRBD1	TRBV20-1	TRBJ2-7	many	CSPSGQGSDEQYF	TGCAGTCCCTCGGGACAGGGGTCTGACGAGCAGTACTTC
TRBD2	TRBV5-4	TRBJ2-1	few	CASSFGLAGGKDEQFF	TGTGCCAGCAGCTTCGGACTAGCGGGAGGGAAGGATGAGCAGTTCTTC
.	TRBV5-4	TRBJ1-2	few	CASSLGHTNYGYTF	TGTGCCAGCAGCTTGGGACATACTAACTATGGCTACACCTTC
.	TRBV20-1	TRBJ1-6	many	CSAYDRSNGGSPLHF	TGCAGTGCTTACGACAGGAGCAATGGGGGTTCACCCCTCCACTTT
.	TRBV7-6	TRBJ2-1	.	CASSRTIGTYNEQFF	TGTGCCAGCAGCCGGACCATAGGGACCTACAATGAGCAGTTCTTC
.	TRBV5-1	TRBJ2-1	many	CASSLDWSAWNEQFF	TGCGCCAGCAGCTTGGATTGGAGTGCTTGGAATGAGCAGTTCTTC
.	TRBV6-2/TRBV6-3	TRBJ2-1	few	CASSPMGGYEQFF	TGTGCCAGCAGCCCAATGGGGGGTTATGAGCAGTTCTTC
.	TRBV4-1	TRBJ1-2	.	CASSLRDTGHGYTF	TGCGCCAGCAGCCTCCGGGACACCGGGCATGGCTACACCTTC
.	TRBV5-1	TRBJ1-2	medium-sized	CASSLGGPLSYGYTF	TGCGCCAGCAGCTTGGGCGGGCCTTTAAGCTATGGCTACACCTTC
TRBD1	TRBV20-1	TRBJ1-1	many	CSARIQGAMVNTEAFF	TGCAGTGCTAGGATTCAGGGGGCGATGGTGAACACTGAAGCTTTCTTT
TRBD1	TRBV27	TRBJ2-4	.	CASSPGQGWTIAKNIQYF	TGTGCCAGCAGTCCGGGACAGGGTTGGACTATAGCCAAAAACATTCAGTACTTC
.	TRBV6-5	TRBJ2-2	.	CASSYSRSGGELVF	TGTGCCAGCAGTTACTCGAGGTCGGGCGGGGAGCTGGTTTTT
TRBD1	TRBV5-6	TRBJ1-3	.	CASTVGPSRGYGNTIYF	TGTGCCAGCACCGTGGGGCCCTCCAGGGGGTATGGAAACACCATATATTTT
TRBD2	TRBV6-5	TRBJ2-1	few	CASSLGLVRHNEQFF	TGTGCCAGCAGTTTGGGACTAGTGAGGCACAATGAGCAGTTCTTC
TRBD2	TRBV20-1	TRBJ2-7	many	CSASRTSGIFPYEQYF	TGCAGTGCATCCCGGACTAGCGGGATTTTTCCCTACGAGCAGTACTTC
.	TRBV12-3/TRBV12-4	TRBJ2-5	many	CASRRSGVLQETQYF	TGTGCCAGCAGACGCTCAGGGGTACTCCAAGAGACCCAGTACTTC
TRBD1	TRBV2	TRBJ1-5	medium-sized	CASSRDRGEFGNQPQHF	TGTGCCAGCAGTCGGGACAGGGGAGAGTTCGGCAATCAGCCCCAGCATTTT
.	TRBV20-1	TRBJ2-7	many	CSARDGDGGEQYF	TGCAGTGCTAGAGATGGGGACGGGGGCGAGCAGTACTTC
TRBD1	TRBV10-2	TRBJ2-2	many	CATRDRGHGELFF	TGCGCCACCCGGGACAGGGGACACGGGGAGCTGTTTTTT
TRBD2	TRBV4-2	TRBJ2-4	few	CASSQAERLAGFTGENIQYF	TGTGCCAGCAGCCAAGCGGAGAGACTAGCGGGATTTACTGGGGAAAACATTCAGTACTTC
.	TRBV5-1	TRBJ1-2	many	CASSLTAGYGYTF	TGCGCCAGCAGCTTGACGGCTGGCTATGGCTACACCTTC
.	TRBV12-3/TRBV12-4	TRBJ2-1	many	CASGGDEQFF	TGTGCCAGCGGGGGCGATGAGCAGTTCTTC
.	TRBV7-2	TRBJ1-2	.	CASSPMGGPVGYTF	TGTGCCAGCAGCCCAATGGGAGGGCCGGTTGGCTACACCTTC
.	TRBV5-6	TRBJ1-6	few	CASSLDRQPNSPLHF	TGTGCCAGCAGCTTGGATAGACAGCCTAATTCACCCCTCCACTTT
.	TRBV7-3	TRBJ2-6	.	CASSFPLGQPHSGANVLTF	TGTGCCAGCAGCTTCCCCCTTGGGCAACCACACTCTGGGGCCAACGTCCTGACTTTC
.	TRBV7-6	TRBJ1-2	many	CASSPNKGDYGYTF	TGTGCCAGCAGCCCAAACAAGGGTGACTATGGCTACACCTTC
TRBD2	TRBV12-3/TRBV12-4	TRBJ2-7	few	CASSSSSGSPYEQYF	TGTGCCAGCAGTTCGTCTAGCGGGAGCCCCTACGAGCAGTACTTC
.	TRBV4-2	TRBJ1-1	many	CASSPSTQGGNTEAFF	TGTGCCAGCAGCCCGTCCACCCAAGGGGGGAACACTGAAGCTTTCTTT
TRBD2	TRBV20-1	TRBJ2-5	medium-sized	CSASDLAGETQYF	TGCAGTGCCTCCGACCTAGCGGGGGAGACCCAGTACTTC
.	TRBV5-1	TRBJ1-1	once	CASSLIQGGNTEAFF	TGCGCCAGCAGCTTAATACAGGGAGGGAACACTGAAGCTTTCTTT
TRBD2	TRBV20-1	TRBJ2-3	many	CSARGGLAAQDTQYF	TGCAGTGCACGAGGGGGACTAGCGGCGCAGGATACGCAGTATTTT
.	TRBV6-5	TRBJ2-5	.	CASSSLRRQETQYF	TGTGCCAGCAGCTCGTTGAGGCGGCAGGAGACCCAGTACTTC
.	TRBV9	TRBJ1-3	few	CASSVEVWGSGNTIYF	TGTGCCAGCAGCGTAGAGGTGTGGGGCTCTGGAAACACCATATATTTT
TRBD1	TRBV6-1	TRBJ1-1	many	CASAALGQSRVNTEAFF	TGTGCCAGCGCGGCCCTGGGACAGTCGAGAGTGAACACTGAAGCTTTCTTT
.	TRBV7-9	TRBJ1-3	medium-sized	CASSLDTGNTIYF	TGTGCCAGCAGCCTAGACACTGGAAACACCATATATTTT
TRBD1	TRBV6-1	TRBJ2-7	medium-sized	CASSVPDRAAYEQYF	TGTGCCAGCAGTGTTCCGGACAGGGCAGCCTACGAGCAGTACTTC
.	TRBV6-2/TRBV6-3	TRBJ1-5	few	CASSYSTQPQHF	TGTGCCAGCAGTTACTCTACTCAGCCCCAGCATTTT
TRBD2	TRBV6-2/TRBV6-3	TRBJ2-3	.	CASSLIAGLGMRADTQYF	TGTGCCAGCAGTCTCATAGCGGGATTGGGAATGAGGGCAGATACGCAGTATTTT
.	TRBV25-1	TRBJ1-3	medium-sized	CASSDRRGDGNTIYF	TGTGCCAGCAGTGACCGTAGGGGAGATGGAAACACCATATATTTT
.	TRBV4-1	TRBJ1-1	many	CASSLPGIGAEAFF	TGCGCCAGCAGCCTACCAGGGATAGGCGCTGAAGCTTTCTTT
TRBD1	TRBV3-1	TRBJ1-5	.	CASSPDPGQRAQPQHF	TGTGCCAGCAGCCCGGATCCGGGACAGAGAGCTCAGCCCCAGCATTTT
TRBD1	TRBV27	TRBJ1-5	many	CAVREGQLSNQPQHF	TGTGCCGTCCGTGAGGGACAGCTTAGCAATCAGCCCCAGCATTTT
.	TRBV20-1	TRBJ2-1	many	CSAPLLVYNEQFF	TGCAGTGCTCCTCTACTAGTTTACAATGAGCAGTTCTTC
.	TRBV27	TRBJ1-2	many	CASSPNSAGGYTF	TGTGCCAGCAGTCCGAACAGTGCTGGTGGCTACACCTTC
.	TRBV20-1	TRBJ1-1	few	CSARTTGNTEAFF	TGCAGTGCTAGAACAACAGGGAACACTGAAGCTTTCTTT
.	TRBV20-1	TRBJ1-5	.	CSARGGIENQPQHF	TGCAGTGCTAGGGGAGGGATAGAGAATCAGCCCCAGCATTTT